This TCR beta chain is from a study of T cells after yellow fever vaccination. The study, taken as a whole, reports: The booster saw the reappearance of most primary-vaccination clones (around 95% CD4, 88% CD8). Bulk-population clonotypes that are abundant could appear as contaminants in FACS-sorted repertoires.

The CDR3 has 15 amino acids. V was pared by 3 bases and J by 3 bases, with 5 bases of the junction left unmatched. CDR1 and CDR2 from the germline V gene are MNHEY and SVGAGI. About this clonotype: The antigen remains undetermined.

TCRdb ran MiXCR on the 5' RACE reads and lists one entry per CDR3 protein. The profile shows around 590,000 distinct CDR3 sequences, about 12% of them singletons. This TCR was sampled from a man younger than 40 who received the YFV17D yellow fever vaccine. The V call is TRBV6-5, the J call TRBJ2-7; 10 nucleotides align to TRBD1. Source: PBMCs, taken on the day of the yellow fever booster vaccination. The CDR3 DNA follows: TGTGCCAGCAGTTATGGGACAGGGGATTTCTACGAGCAGTACTTC. Residues: CASSYGTGDFYEQYF.